The 4 T cell receptor beta chains below come from one sample, sequenced in a study of blood T cell repertoires in COVID-19 (dated by TCRdb to 2020 to 2022). Library prep was done by the immunoSEQ multiplex PCR assay. Sourced from immuneACCESS, this table was stored by TCRdb with only in-frame sequences that have V and J called. A share of the clones is absent; for the studies checked, an unresolved V gene accounts for under half, and the remainder has no known explanation. A total of over 130,000 clones appear in this sample, 84% of them only once. Jointly, the top ten make up around 3.9% of the sample. Material: PBMCs or T cells enriched from blood (not recorded which). The receptors come from a man aged 50-59 years in a cohort exposed to, infected with or recovered from COVID-19 (not recorded which).

The genes are TRBV28 and TRBJ2-1; D possibly corresponds to TRBD1 (5 bases). The V gene's germline CDR1 is MDHEN and CDR2 SYDVKM. This CDR3 is 14 amino acids long. Between the trimmed V and J ends, which lost 5 bases and 8 bases, there was a span of 16 bases. The DNA of the CDR3 is TGTGCCAGCAGTATAAGGGGAAGCGAGGATGAGCAGTTCTTC. As protein: CASSIRGSEDEQFF.

The chain has TRBV27 and TRBJ1-1, with TRBD1 matching over 10 bases. The CDR3 covers 18 residues. V was clipped by 3 bases and J by 5 bases; unmatched bases: 15. Germline V CDR1 and CDR2: MNHEY, SMNVEV (reference sequence). As DNA, the CDR3 is TGTGCCAGCAGTTTTGTCTCCAGACAGGGGGCGCTGAGAACTGAAGCTTTCTTT. Encoded protein: CASSFVSRQGALRTEAFF.

This chain links TRBV3-1 (or the pseudogene TRBV3-2) with TRBJ1-5, with TRBD1 matching over 7 bases. V lost 5 bases to trimming and J lost 7 bases; unmatched junction nucleotides: 5. CDR3 length: 13 residues. CDR1 LGHDT and CDR2 YNNKEL come from the germline V gene (reference sequence). The CDR3 reads CASSKTGTQPQHF. The CDR3 bases are TGTGCCAGCAGCAAGACAGGGACCCAGCCCCAGCATTTT.

J is TRBJ2-7 and V is TRBV12-3 or TRBV12-4; D perhaps matches TRBD2 (7 bases). Trimming took 4 bases from V and 3 from J, leaving 10 bases between them. CDR3 size: 13 residues. The DNA of the CDR3 is TGTGCCAGCAGTTCGGGGGGCCTCTACGAGCAGTACTTC. Protein: CASSSGGLYEQYF.